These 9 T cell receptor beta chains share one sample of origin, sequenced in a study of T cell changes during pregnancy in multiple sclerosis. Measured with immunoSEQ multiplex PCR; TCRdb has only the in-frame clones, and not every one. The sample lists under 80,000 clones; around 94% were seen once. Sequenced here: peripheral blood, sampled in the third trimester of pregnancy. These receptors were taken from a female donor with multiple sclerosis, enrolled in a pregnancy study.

DNA of the CDR3: TGCGCCAGCAGCCCTCGGGCGGCAGGGATGAACACTGAAGCTTTCTTT. This codes for CASSPRAAGMNTEAFF. The chain is built from TRBV5-1 and TRBJ1-1; D is perhaps TRBD1 (5 bases). V lost 4 bases to trimming and J lost 0 bases, with 16 bases between them. The CDR3 consists of 16 residues. CDR1 and CDR2 (germline): SGHRS, YFSETQ. Full variable domain (outside the CDR3, taken from reference TRBV5-1 and TRBJ1-1): KAGVTQTPRYLIKTRGQQVTLSCSPISGHRSVSWYQQTPGQGLQFLFEYFSETQRNKGNFPGRFSGRQFSNSRSEMNVSTLELGDSALYLCASSPRAAGMNTEAFFGQGTRLTVV.

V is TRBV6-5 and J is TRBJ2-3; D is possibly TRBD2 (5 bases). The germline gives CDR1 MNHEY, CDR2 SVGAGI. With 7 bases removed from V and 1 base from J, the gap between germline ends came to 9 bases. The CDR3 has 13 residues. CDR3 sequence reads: CASTNGGTDTQYF. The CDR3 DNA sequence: TGTGCCAGCACCAACGGGGGCACAGATACGCAGTATTTT.

This CDR3 reads CASNTAGFNEQFF. In DNA form, the CDR3 reads TGTGCCAGCAATACGGCGGGGTTCAATGAGCAGTTCTTC. J is TRBJ2-1 and V is TRBV5-4, with a possible D match to TRBD2 (6 bases). Per germline, CDR1 SGHNT and CDR2 YYREEE (reference sequence). With 6 bases removed from V and 6 bases from J, the gap between germline ends came to 13 bases. The CDR3 is 13 amino acids.

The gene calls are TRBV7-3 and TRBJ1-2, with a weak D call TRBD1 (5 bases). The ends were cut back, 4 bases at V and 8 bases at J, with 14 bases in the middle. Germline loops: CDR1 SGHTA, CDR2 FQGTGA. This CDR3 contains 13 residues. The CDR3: CASSWSGGRGYTF. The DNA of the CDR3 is TGTGCCAGCAGCTGGTCGGGGGGACGGGGCTACACCTTC.

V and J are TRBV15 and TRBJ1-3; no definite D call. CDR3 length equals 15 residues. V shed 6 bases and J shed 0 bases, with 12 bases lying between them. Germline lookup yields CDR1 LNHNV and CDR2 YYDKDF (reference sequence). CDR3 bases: TGTGCCACCAGAGCTCGCGGAACCTCTGGAAACACCATATATTTT. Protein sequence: CATRARGTSGNTIYF.

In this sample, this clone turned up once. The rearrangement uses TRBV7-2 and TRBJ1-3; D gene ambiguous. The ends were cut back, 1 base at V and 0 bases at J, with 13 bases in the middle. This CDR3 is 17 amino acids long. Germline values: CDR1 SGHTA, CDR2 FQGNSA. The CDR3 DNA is TGTGCCAGCAGCTTAGAGGCGGGTCCTTACTCTGGAAACACCATATATTTT. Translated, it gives CASSLEAGPYSGNTIYF.

The CDR3 loop reads CASSPPAPWDSLVYGYTF. The CDR3 DNA is TGTGCCAGCAGCCCGCCGGCACCGTGGGACAGTCTCGTCTATGGCTACACCTTC. The rearrangement uses TRBV7-9 and TRBJ1-2; TRBD1 aligns across 7 bases. Germline V lookup: CDR1 SEHNR, CDR2 FQNEAQ (reference sequence). The V and J ends lost 5 bases and 4 bases, in that order; junction bases with no gene match: 19. This CDR3 spans 18 amino acids.

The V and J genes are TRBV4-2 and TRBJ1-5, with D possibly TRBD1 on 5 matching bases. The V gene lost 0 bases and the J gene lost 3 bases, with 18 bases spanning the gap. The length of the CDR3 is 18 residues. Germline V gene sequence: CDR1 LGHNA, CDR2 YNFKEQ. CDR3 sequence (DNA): TGTGCCAGCAGCCAAGATGGGTCCTGGGGGGGGTTCAATCAGCCCCAGCATTTT. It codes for CASSQDGSWGGFNQPQHF.

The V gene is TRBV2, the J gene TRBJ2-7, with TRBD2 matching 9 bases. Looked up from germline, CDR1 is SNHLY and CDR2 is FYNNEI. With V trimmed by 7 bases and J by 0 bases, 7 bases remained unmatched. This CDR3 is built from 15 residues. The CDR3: CASMFSGGSSYEQYF. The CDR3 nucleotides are TGTGCCAGCATGTTTAGCGGGGGAAGCTCCTACGAGCAGTACTTC.